The 32 T cell receptor beta chains presented below share a single source sample, sequenced in a study of CD8 T cells in ankylosing spondylitis. TCRdb called the 5' RACE reads again in MiXCR, with one record for every CDR3 protein. There are 85,000 to 100,000 distinct CDR3 sequences in the sample; 8.8% occur only once, and 5.1% lies in the top ten. The specimen was blood, either unsorted or a sorted T cell fraction (not recorded which). The receptor source for this set is a male donor with ankylosing spondylitis or in good health (not recorded which).

As regards this clonotype: One base away lies a much larger clone, so this may be a sequencing read error. The V call is TRBV20-1, the J call TRBJ2-2; the D call may be TRBD1 or TRBD2 (6 bases each). This CDR3 contains 16 residues. Germline V CDR1 and CDR2: DFQATT, SNEGSKA (reference sequence). Here the CDR3 DNA reads TGCTGTGCCTCTTCTTTGGGGGGCCCGAACACCGGGGAGCTGTTTTTT. Translation gives CCASSLGGPNTGELFF.

This clonotype was detected ten times or more. The chain recombines TRBV7-3 with TRBJ1-1; D ambiguous. Trimming pared 0 bases from V and 2 bases from J, leaving 7 bases between. This CDR3 is built from 14 residues. Germline CDR1 reads SGHTA; CDR2 reads FQGTGA. CDR3 nucleotide sequence: TGTGCCAGCAGCTTAACGGGTCTTAACACTGAAGCTTTCTTT. Its translation: CASSLTGLNTEAFF.

This clonotype was detected a few times. The rearrangement joins TRBV12-3 or TRBV12-4 to TRBJ2-7, with 14 positions matching TRBD2. CDR3 length equals 16 residues. The V gene end was trimmed by 5 bases and the J gene end by 6 bases; junction bases not matched to a gene: 9. CDR3 region: CASSPARGLAGVEQYF. CDR3 DNA sequence: TGTGCCAGCAGTCCCGCGCGGGGACTAGCGGGGGTCGAGCAGTACTTC.

This clonotype has at least ten counts. This chain connects TRBV20-1 to TRBJ2-7; no definite D call. Germline CDR1 reads DFQATT; CDR2 reads SNEGSKA (reference sequence). The CDR3 runs to 16 residues. The ends were cut back, 0 bases at V and 0 bases at J, with 15 bases in the middle. DNA of the CDR3: TGCAGTGCTAGAGATGGTAAGGCTGGGTCCTCCTACGAGCAGTACTTC. It encodes CSARDGKAGSSYEQYF.

This clonotype was picked up many times. V usage is TRBV6-5 and J usage is TRBJ2-1; unclear D gene. This CDR3 is 17 amino acids long. Per germline, CDR1 MNHEY and CDR2 SVGAGI. The V end was cut by 0 bases, the J end by 7 bases, with 19 bases between. The CDR3 spells CASSYSEAVGKENEQFF. CDR3 sequence (DNA): TGTGCCAGCAGTTACTCCGAGGCGGTAGGGAAGGAGAATGAGCAGTTCTTC.

This clonotype was recorded at least ten times. The V gene is TRBV15, the J gene TRBJ1-2; weak D call: TRBD1 (6 bases). Trimming took off 5 bases at V and 3 bases at J, with 13 bases between the two ends. There are 14 residues in the CDR3. CDR1 and CDR2 from the germline V gene are LNHNV and YYDKDF (reference sequence). CDR3 DNA: TGTGCCACCAGCGGTTACAGGGTCGACTATGGCTACACCTTC. Translated, it gives CATSGYRVDYGYTF.

In its sample, this clonotype was seen many times. This sequence joins TRBV7-9 and TRBJ2-3, with D possibly matching TRBD1 (6 bases). V was shortened by 5 bases and J by 4 bases, with 13 bases between the two germline ends. Germline V gene lookup returns CDR1 SEHNR and CDR2 FQNEAQ (reference sequence). This CDR3 is 14 amino acids long. CDR3 in amino acids: CASSLDRSADTQYF. CDR3 bases: TGTGCCAGCAGCCTTGACAGGTCGGCAGATACGCAGTATTTT.

This clonotype has a count of ten or more. The V and J genes are TRBV10-3 and TRBJ1-5, with TRBD1 matching over 8 bases. This CDR3 comprises 14 residues. Germline CDR1 ENHRY, CDR2 SYGVKD. Trimming took 3 bases from V and 6 from J; bases not matched to a gene: 4. The CDR3 region has the DNA TGTGCCATCAGTGATGGACAGGGTGTTCAGCCCCAGCATTTT. It encodes CAISDGQGVQPQHF.

This clonotype was seen ten or more times. The rearrangement joins TRBV28 to TRBJ2-3, with 8 bases lining up with TRBD1. This CDR3 has 18 amino acids. Germline V gene lookup returns CDR1 MDHEN and CDR2 SYDVKM. The junction had 13 bases not matched to a gene; V was cut back by 4 bases and J by 1 base. The CDR3 DNA reads as TGTGCCAGCAGTTCCGTACGACTCGACAGGGGTGGCACAGATACGCAGTATTTT. Its protein product is CASSSVRLDRGGTDTQYF. Variable domain in full (rest from reference TRBV28 and TRBJ2-3): DVKVTQSSRYLVKRTGEKVFLECVQDMDHENMFWYRQDPGLGLRLIYFSYDVKMKEKGDIPEGYSVSREKKERFSLILESASTNQTSMYLCASSSVRLDRGGTDTQYFGPGTRLTVL.

The gene calls are TRBV7-9 and TRBJ2-5; 7 nucleotides line up with TRBD1. The germline V gene has CDR1 SEHNR and CDR2 FQNEAQ (reference sequence). V lost 5 bases to trimming and J lost 4 bases; unmatched junction nucleotides: 10. This CDR3 has 15 residues. CDR3 bases: TGTGCCAGCAGCGCCCGGACAGGCATGCCAGAGACCCAGTACTTC. Amino acids: CASSARTGMPETQYF.

At least ten counts were recorded for this clonotype. The chain has TRBV19 and TRBJ2-1; D is unresolved. The V end lost 1 base, the J end lost 8 bases, and 9 bases lay between the germline ends. The CDR3 has 13 residues. Germline V gives CDR1 LNHDA, CDR2 SQIVND (reference sequence). CDR3 nucleotides: TGTGCCAGTAGTATAGCTGATGGCGATGAGCAGTTCTTC. Its translation is CASSIADGDEQFF. The whole variable domain, filled in from reference TRBV19 and TRBJ2-1, reads DGGITQSPKYLFRKEGQNVTLSCEQNLNHDAMYWYRQDPGQGLRLIYYSQIVNDFQKGDIAEGYSVSREKKESFPLTVTSAQKNPTAFYLCASSIADGDEQFFGPGTRLTVL.

This clonotype appeared many times. The chain recombines TRBV5-1 with TRBJ2-7, with a weak D call TRBD1 (5 bases). Trimming removed 4 bases from V and 5 bases from J, with 10 bases in between. Germline V CDR1 and CDR2: SGHRS, YFSETQ. The CDR3 has 12 residues. CDR3 region: CASSPGQDEQYF. The DNA for the CDR3 is TGCGCCAGCAGCCCCGGACAAGACGAGCAGTACTTC. The full variable domain, rest sourced from reference TRBV5-1 and TRBJ2-7, is KAGVTQTPRYLIKTRGQQVTLSCSPISGHRSVSWYQQTPGQGLQFLFEYFSETQRNKGNFPGRFSGRQFSNSRSEMNVSTLELGDSALYLCASSPGQDEQYFGPGTRLTVT.

This clonotype was seen at least ten times. For the CDR3, the DNA is TGTGCCGGATCGTCATTAAGCACAGATACGCAGTATTTT. This codes for CAGSSLSTDTQYF. The rearrangement links TRBV30 to TRBJ2-3; no firm D call. V was shortened by 8 bases and J by 0 bases, with 12 bases between the two germline ends. Germline CDR1 is GTSNPN and CDR2 is SVGIG (reference sequence). This CDR3 contains 13 residues. The full variable domain, its missing parts supplied by reference TRBV30 and TRBJ2-3, is SQTIHQWPATLVQPVGSPLSLECTVEGTSNPNLYWYRQAAGRGLQLLFYSVGIGQISSEVPQNLSASRPQDRQFILSSKKLLLSDSGFYLCAGSSLSTDTQYFGPGTRLTVL.

This clonotype was seen many times. The rearrangement uses TRBV7-3 and TRBJ2-3; D remains ambiguous. The V end was cut by 10 bases, the J end by 1 base, with 12 bases between. The length of the CDR3 is 13 residues. Germline V gene sequence: CDR1 SGHTA, CDR2 FQGTGA. CDR3 DNA sequence: TGTGCCACCGGTAGTAGACGCACAGATACGCAGTATTTT. It codes for CATGSRRTDTQYF.

This clonotype was observed many times. The rearrangement joins TRBV19 to TRBJ2-7, with unresolved D. CDR1 and CDR2 from the germline V gene are LNHDA and SQIVND (reference sequence). This CDR3 contains 14 residues. V shed 3 bases and J shed 3 bases, with 12 bases lying between them. The DNA of the CDR3 is TGTGCCAGTAGTATGGGTGGTAGCTTCTACGAGCAGTACTTC. This encodes CASSMGGSFYEQYF.

The gene calls are TRBV5-1 and TRBJ2-7; D possibly corresponds to TRBD1 (6 bases). There are 14 residues in the CDR3. V lost 4 bases, J lost 6 bases, and 17 bases lay in between. Germline CDR1 SGHRS, CDR2 YFSETQ. The CDR3 reads CASSTGPGVREQYF. CDR3 bases: TGCGCCAGCAGCACCGGGCCAGGGGTACGCGAGCAGTACTTC.

This clonotype was counted at least ten times. Here the CDR3 DNA reads TGTGCCAGCACCTCGGACAGAACTGGGAGAGGCTACACCTTC. This encodes CASTSDRTGRGYTF. This chain connects TRBV12-3 or TRBV12-4 to TRBJ1-2, with D perhaps TRBD1 (6 bases). V was shortened by 7 bases and J by 8 bases, with 20 bases between the two germline ends. This CDR3 has 14 amino acids.

This clonotype occurred many times. The chain joins TRBV28 to TRBJ1-5; D uncertain. Germline-derived CDR1 and CDR2 are MDHEN and SYDVKM. V lost 5 bases, J lost 2 bases, and 16 bases lay in between. The CDR3 sequence is 16 residues long. The CDR3 sequence is CASSPTFPLGNQPQHF. The CDR3 bases are TGTGCCAGCAGTCCAACGTTCCCCCTGGGCAATCAGCCCCAGCATTTT.

A note on this clonotype: A junction boundary mismatches the germline segment, possibly from a read error. The chain links TRBV28 to TRBJ2-4; a weak D match, TRBD1 (5 bases). Germline assignment: CDR1 MDHEN and CDR2 SYDVKM. The CDR3 has 16 residues. The CDR3 DNA reads as TGTGCCAGCAGTTTGTACGGCTATCAGGGCGGAAACACTCAGTACTTC. Its translation: CASSLYGYQGGNTQYF.

This clonotype appeared many times. This rearrangement joins TRBV24-1 to TRBJ2-1, with D possibly being TRBD1 (6 bases). This CDR3 is 17 amino acids long. Trimming took 1 base from V and 0 from J, leaving 12 bases between them. Germline CDR1 KGHDR, CDR2 SFDVKD. The CDR3 loop is CATSDLGGHNSYNEQFF. The CDR3 DNA follows: TGTGCCACCAGTGATTTAGGGGGACATAACTCCTACAATGAGCAGTTCTTC.

The rearrangement uses TRBV5-1 and TRBJ1-1; possibly TRBD1 for D (5 bases). The CDR3 totals 15 residues. V was pared by 1 base and J by 1 base, with 11 bases between. Germline loops: CDR1 SGHRS, CDR2 YFSETQ. The CDR3 bases are TGCGCCAGCAGCTTGTTCGGCCAGGGGAACACTGAAGCTTTCTTT. Translated, it gives CASSLFGQGNTEAFF.

In this sample, this clonotype turned up many times. The chain couples TRBV5-4 to TRBJ1-1; no firm D call. The germline V and J ends were trimmed by 4 bases and 6 bases, with 10 bases remaining between them. The CDR3 sequence is 12 residues long. Germline CDR1 SGHNT, CDR2 YYREEE (reference sequence). The CDR3, as DNA: TGTGCCAGCAGCCCCACACGCTCTGAAGCTTTCTTT. Amino acids: CASSPTRSEAFF.

This clonotype was recorded many times. This sequence joins TRBV6-5 and TRBJ2-2; D might be TRBD1 or TRBD2, each matching 5 bases. Per the germline V gene, CDR1 is MNHEY and CDR2 is SVGAGI. V shed 2 bases and J shed 5 bases, with 15 bases lying between them. This CDR3 comprises 16 residues. The CDR3 nucleotides are TGTGCCAGCAGTTACGTCAGGGTAGCGCGGACCGGGGAGCTGTTTTTT. Amino acid sequence: CASSYVRVARTGELFF.

A note on this clonotype: This may be a read error, as it is one base from a much larger clone. As DNA, the CDR3 is TGTGCCAGCAGCCAAGATGCACGGTTTACCCAAAGCTCCTACGAGCAGTACTTC. Encoded protein: CASSQDARFTQSSYEQYF. The genes are TRBV4-2 and TRBJ2-7, with D hard to call. Germline assignment: CDR1 LGHNA and CDR2 YNFKEQ. V gave up 0 bases and J gave up 0 bases, with 18 bases separating them. The CDR3 runs to 18 residues.

This clonotype was picked up many times. The chain is built from TRBV5-1 and TRBJ2-7, with 8 bases matching TRBD1. This CDR3 spans 17 amino acids. J gave up 2 bases and V 3 bases, and 13 bases lay outside the gene matches. Germline lookup yields CDR1 SGHRS and CDR2 YFSETQ. The CDR3 reads CASSYDPSGGAPYEQYF. For the CDR3, the DNA is TGCGCCAGCAGCTACGACCCCTCAGGGGGCGCCCCCTACGAGCAGTACTTC.

This clonotype appeared many times. The V gene is TRBV5-1, the J gene TRBJ2-5, with 8 bases aligning to TRBD1. V lost 0 bases to trimming and J lost 5 bases; unmatched junction nucleotides: 9. CDR3 length: 16 amino acids. Germline V CDR1 and CDR2: SGHRS, YFSETQ. The CDR3: CASSLGSTGARETQYF. The CDR3 coding sequence is TGCGCCAGCAGCTTGGGGTCGACAGGGGCGAGGGAGACCCAGTACTTC. The variable domain in full, completed from reference TRBV5-1 and TRBJ2-5, reads KAGVTQTPRYLIKTRGQQVTLSCSPISGHRSVSWYQQTPGQGLQFLFEYFSETQRNKGNFPGRFSGRQFSNSRSEMNVSTLELGDSALYLCASSLGSTGARETQYFGPGTRLLVL.

The table lists this clonotype with many counts. The rearrangement links TRBV20-1 to TRBJ2-1, with TRBD2 matching 14 bases. From germline, CDR1 is DFQATT and CDR2 SNEGSKA (reference sequence). V lost 5 bases and J lost 0; bases outside the gene matches: 9. The CDR3 is made up of 18 amino acids. In DNA form, the CDR3 reads TGCAGTGCTGAGGACGGGACTAGCGGGGGAAGCTCCTACAATGAGCAGTTCTTC. Its protein is CSAEDGTSGGSSYNEQFF.

This clonotype was detected many times. This chain uses TRBV7-8 with TRBJ1-6; no clear D gene. Germline-derived CDR1 and CDR2 are SGHVS and FQNEAQ. CDR3 size: 14 residues. Trimming removed 1 base at V and 10 bases at J, with 11 bases between. The CDR3 protein is CASSLGRSHSPLHF. CDR3 coding DNA: TGTGCCAGCAGCTTAGGCAGGTCCCACTCACCCCTCCACTTT.

This clonotype is judged medium-sized. The CDR3 is CASSLYGAGANVLTF. The DNA for the CDR3 is TGTGCCAGCAGTTTATATGGAGCTGGGGCCAACGTCCTGACTTTC. V usage is TRBV27 and J usage is TRBJ2-6, with D uncertain. The germline V gene encodes CDR1 MNHEY and CDR2 SMNVEV (reference sequence). CDR3 size: 15 residues. Trimming stripped 1 base from V and 2 bases from J, with 6 bases between.

This clonotype came up many times. The CDR3 coding sequence is TGTGCCATCAGTGAGGAGTGGCGCGCCAAAAACATTCAGTACTTC. It yields the protein CAISEEWRAKNIQYF. This rearrangement joins TRBV10-3 to TRBJ2-4, with no clear D. CDR1 ENHRY and CDR2 SYGVKD come from the germline V gene. Trimming removed 2 bases at V and 1 base at J, with 9 bases between. The length of the CDR3 is 15 residues.

This clonotype was observed at least ten times. The CDR3, as DNA: TGTGCCAGTAGTCATCGACAGGGGTACTACGAGCAGTACTTC. Translated: CASSHRQGYYEQYF. The chain combines TRBV19 with TRBJ2-7; 8 nucleotides match TRBD1. This CDR3 is built from 14 residues. V trimming: 5 bases; J trimming: 3 bases; junction bases outside the gene matches: 6. Germline V gene data show CDR1 as LNHDA and CDR2 as SQIVND (reference sequence).

This clonotype turned up a few times. The chain is built from TRBV5-1 and TRBJ2-1; TRBD2 matches at 14 bases. The CDR3 is 18 residues long. Unmatched junction bases numbered 7, after V lost 2 bases and J lost 3 bases. Germline-derived CDR1 and CDR2 are SGHRS and YFSETQ. The CDR3 DNA reads as TGCGCCAGCAGCTTCAAAAGGACTAGCGGGGGGATCTACAATGAGCAGTTCTTC. Amino acid sequence: CASSFKRTSGGIYNEQFF.